The 5 T cell receptor beta chains below all came from one sample that was sequenced in a study of blood T cells in healthy people across ages. A second PCR, run for about 6 to 11 cycles, used a sample-barcoded 5' primer plus a J-beta primer mix. One entry per CDR3 protein results from TCRdb running MiXCR on the 5' RACE reads. The table lists more than 500,000 distinct CDR3 sequences, roughly a quarter of them singletons, with 3% to 4% in the top ten. These data also featured in a second study, about T cells of mothers and their children.

The sequencing sample was made of blood. The receptors here all came from a boy aged 2 to 10 in good health.

This clonotype was picked up a small number of times. The gene calls are TRBV10-3 and TRBJ1-2; 7 bases map to TRBD1. Germline V gene lookup returns CDR1 ENHRY and CDR2 SYGVKD. V shed 3 bases, J shed 3 bases, and the junction held 1 base outside the gene matches. The CDR3 has 13 amino acids. The CDR3 protein is CAISEGQDYGYTF. DNA for the CDR3: TGTGCCATCAGTGAAGGACAGGACTATGGCTACACCTTC.

This clonotype showed up just a few times. V gene TRBV27 combines with J gene TRBJ1-2; no firm D call. This CDR3 is 13 amino acids long. The germline gives CDR1 MNHEY, CDR2 SMNVEV (reference sequence). The V and J ends lost 6 bases and 2 bases respectively, with 10 bases between them. In DNA, the CDR3 is TGTGCCAGCAGCCCCCGGGGAAACTATGGCTACACCTTC. It specifies CASSPRGNYGYTF.

As regards this clonotype: The missing conserved phenylalanine or tryptophan at the end of this CDR3 makes a read error likely. This rearrangement joins TRBV11-3 to TRBJ2-7; TRBD1 matches 7 bases. CDR3 length: 17 amino acids. CDR1 is SGHNT, CDR2 YENEEA, per germline. With 5 bases clipped from V and 5 bases from J, the junction kept 18 bases outside the gene matches. The CDR3 bases are TGTGCCAGCAGCGTCGTACCGGGACAGCCACCTCTGGACGAGCAGTACTCC. Translation: CASSVVPGQPPLDEQYS.

The V gene is TRBV10-3, the J gene TRBJ1-6; 10 nucleotides align to TRBD1. The CDR3 is 14 residues long. J was trimmed by 9 bases and V by 4 bases; bases with no gene match: 3. CDR1 and CDR2 (germline): ENHRY, SYGVKD. CDR3 sequence reads: CAISGDRGFSPLHF. The DNA of the CDR3 is TGTGCCATCAGTGGGGACAGGGGTTTTTCACCCCTCCACTTT.

This clonotype was seen many times. The chain couples TRBV9 to TRBJ2-5; 14 nucleotides match TRBD2. This CDR3 region has 15 residues. Germline CDR1 SGDLS, CDR2 YYNGEE. V lost 5 bases and J lost 4; bases outside the gene matches: 4. In DNA, the CDR3 is TGTGCCAGCAGTTCGGGACTAGCGGGAGTAGAGACCCAGTACTTC. Protein sequence: CASSSGLAGVETQYF.